The following is a T cell receptor (beta chain) sequence with its context. Its antigen is unknown. These data are taken from a study of cytomegalovirus exposure and HLA in healthy donors. Study results and limitations: Reports state that TCR beta sequences accurately predicted most subjects' HLA-A and HLA-B alleles. In a later analysis, V- and J-gene trimming of beta chains associated with a DCLRE1C missense variant, replicated independently. The authors enumerated 150 to 200 TCR beta chains as linked to cytomegalovirus.

PCR primers comprised 60 Vbeta and 13 Jbeta primers. Libraries were prepared by immunoSEQ multiplex PCR; TCRdb keeps only in-frame clonotypes and omits some of them. The sample lists about 140,000 clones; around 77% were seen once. V lost 4 bases, J lost 5 bases, and 6 bases stayed unmatched. This CDR3 has 16 amino acids. In germline, CDR1 is KGHSY, CDR2 FQNENV. The chain uses TRBV16 and TRBJ1-5, with TRBD1 matching 12 bases. Sequencing used PBMCs. This clonotype was sampled from a young man in good health and CMV-seronegative. CDR3 in amino acids: CASSPGGTGGYQPQHF. The CDR3 nucleotides read TGTGCCAGCAGCCCGGGTGGGACAGGGGGCTATCAGCCCCAGCATTTT.